The 28 T cell receptor beta chains presented below share a single source sample, sequenced in a study of T cell clonality in common variable immunodeficiency. Study-wide points: Common variable immunodeficiency TCR beta sequences reportedly had fewer deletions and N-nucleotide insertions.

The antigens these receptors bind are not known. Here immunoSEQ multiplex PCR was the method, and the copy in TCRdb shows in-frame clones only, minus some. Observed in the sample are 40,000 or so clones, none of them singletons. The specimen sequenced was peripheral blood mononuclear cells. Receptors originate from a human donor with common variable immunodeficiency.

This clone was picked up many times. The CDR3 sequence: CSATDSGTRTDTQYF. CDR3 DNA, as far as it was read: TGCAGTGCTACGGACAGCGGAACTCGAACAGATACG. V is TRBV20-1 and J is TRBJ2-3, with D possibly being TRBD1 (6 bases). The read finishes 3 residues shy of the CDR3 end, and the germline J gene is used to complete it. Between the trimmed V and J ends, which lost 4 bases and 3 bases, there was a span of 17 bases. This CDR3 has 15 residues. Germline CDR1 DFQATT, CDR2 SNEGSKA (reference sequence).

This clone was counted only a few times. The read stops 3 residues short of the end of the CDR3; the missing end is completed from the germline J gene. This chain uses TRBV7-2 with TRBJ1-5; no clear D gene. The CDR3 has 13 amino acids. Germline lookup yields CDR1 SGHTA and CDR2 FQGNSA. V was cut by 1 base and J by 5 bases, with 6 bases left in between. CDR3 DNA (partial): TGTGCCAGCAGCTTAGTCTCCGATCAGCCC. It translates to CASSLVSDQP. The entire CDR3 protein is CASSLVSDQPQHF.

This clone showed up many times. Read data end 3 residues before the CDR3 end; the end is taken from the germline J gene. The chain joins TRBV10-3 to TRBJ1-5; the D is unclear. The V gene lost 2 bases and the J gene lost 6 bases, with 14 bases spanning the gap. CDR1 is ENHRY, CDR2 SYGVKD, per germline. There are 15 residues in the CDR3. CDR3 DNA (partial): TGTGCCATCAGTGAGGATGTCCTCCGGGGTCAGCCC. It encodes CAISEDVLRGQP. The whole CDR3 sequence is CAISEDVLRGQPQHF.

This clone was counted ten times or more. The read stops 3 residues short of the end of the CDR3; the missing end is completed from the germline J gene. The rearrangement links TRBV30 to TRBJ2-3, with D hard to call. V lost 3 bases and J lost 7, with 8 bases in between. Looked up from germline, CDR1 is GTSNPN and CDR2 is SVGIG (reference sequence). This CDR3 spans 11 amino acids. CDR3 DNA (partial): TGTGCCTGGAGATCGGTGCATACG. Translated: CAWRSVHT. The full CDR3 protein is CAWRSVHTQYF.

This clone came up a few times. The read finishes 3 residues shy of the CDR3 end, and the germline J gene is used to complete it. V gene TRBV29-1 combines with J gene TRBJ2-3, with 10 bases fitting TRBD2. The CDR3 length is 14 residues. Per germline, CDR1 SQVTM and CDR2 ANQGSEA. J was trimmed by 1 base and V by 5 bases; bases with no gene match: 3. The sequenced part of the CDR3 DNA is TGCAGCGTTTCCGGGACTAGCGGCACAGATACG. It specifies CSVSGTSGTDT. The entire CDR3 is CSVSGTSGTDTQYF.

Turning to this clone: The read terminates 3 residues ahead of where the CDR3 ends, so the germline J gene completes it. The V call is TRBV5-1, the J call TRBJ2-2; 14 positions match TRBD2. The J segment lost 4 bases and the V segment lost 4 bases, leaving 6 bases of the junction unmatched. The CDR3 sequence is 17 residues long. Germline V gene data show CDR1 as SGHRS and CDR2 as YFSETQ. The CDR3 protein is CASSRGLAGGPTGELFF. CDR3 DNA, as far as it was read: TGCGCCAGCAGCCGAGGACTAGCGGGAGGACCCACCGGGGAG.

In this sample, this clone turned up many times. The CDR3 is cut off 3 residues early in the read; its end comes from the germline J gene. This chain connects TRBV30 to TRBJ1-2; D gene ambiguous. V dropped 1 base and J dropped 6 bases, with 6 bases sitting between them. The CDR3 contains 11 residues. Germline V gives CDR1 GTSNPN, CDR2 SVGIG (reference sequence). The part of the CDR3 DNA that was read is TGTGCCTGGAGTGAGAGGGATGGC. It yields the protein CAWSERDG. The CDR3 as a whole reads CAWSERDGYTF.

This clone was seen many times. The CDR3 end falls 3 residues outside the read, so it is completed with the germline J gene. This chain uses TRBV29-1 with TRBJ2-3; D perhaps matches TRBD2 (6 bases). There are 12 residues in the CDR3. Germline CDR1 SQVTM, CDR2 ANQGSEA. V was pared by 7 bases and J by 1 base, with 9 bases between. The CDR3 protein is CSARRGTDTQYF. The DNA read from the CDR3 is TGCAGCGCCCGGAGGGGCACAGATACG.

This clone was seen a few times. Sequencing ends 3 residues short of the CDR3 end; the germline J gene provides the rest. The chain combines TRBV6-2 or TRBV6-3 with TRBJ1-1; 8 bases fit TRBD1. This CDR3 region has 14 residues. V gave up 4 bases and J gave up 4 bases; unmatched junction bases: 5. In germline, CDR1 is MNHEY, CDR2 SVGEGT. CDR3 in amino acids: CASSSQGGITEAFF. The covered CDR3 bases are TGTGCCAGCAGTTCACAGGGGGGGATCACTGAA.

This clone was seen ten or more times. Coverage ceases 3 residues before the CDR3 finishes, and the germline J gene fills in the end. The chain carries TRBV7-8 and TRBJ1-6; 9 positions match TRBD1. This CDR3 is built from 16 residues. CDR1 and CDR2 from the germline V gene are SGHVS and FQNEAQ. Losses at the gene ends were 7 bases for V and 0 bases for J; bases not matched to a gene: 4. The CDR3 DNA, read in part, is TGTGCCAGCAAAAAGACAGGGGGCTCCTATAATTCACCC. Its protein is CASKKTGGSYNSP. The whole CDR3 reads CASKKTGGSYNSPLHF. The full variable domain, rest sourced from reference TRBV7-8 and TRBJ1-6, is GAGVSQSPRYKVAKRGQDVALRCDPISGHVSLFWYQQALGQGPEFLTYFQNEAQLDKSGLPSDRFFAERPEGSVSTLKIQRTQQEDSAVYLCASKKTGGSYNSPLHFGNGTRLTVT.

This clone was counted many times. From the germline J gene comes the end of the CDR3, since the read stops 3 residues before it. The chain employs TRBV19 and TRBJ2-1, with D perhaps matching TRBD1 (5 bases). Per germline, CDR1 LNHDA and CDR2 SQIVND (reference sequence). CDR3 size: 13 residues. V lost 6 bases and J 9 bases, leaving 15 bases between the germline ends. The part of the CDR3 DNA that was read is TGTGCCAGTAGCCTTCAAGGCCAGGGTGAG. Translation gives CASSLQGQGE. The entire CDR3 protein reads CASSLQGQGEQFF. Full variable domain (remainder filled in from reference TRBV19 and TRBJ2-1): DGGITQSPKYLFRKEGQNVTLSCEQNLNHDAMYWYRQDPGQGLRLIYYSQIVNDFQKGDIAEGYSVSREKKESFPLTVTSAQKNPTAFYLCASSLQGQGEQFFGPGTRLTVL.

This clone has at least ten counts. The read halts 3 residues ahead of the CDR3 end, with the missing end drawn from the germline J gene. V is TRBV6-2 or TRBV6-3 and J is TRBJ2-1; 8 bases align to TRBD1. V lost 2 bases, J lost 9 bases, and 12 bases stayed unmatched. Looked up from germline, CDR1 is MNHEY and CDR2 is SVGEGT. CDR3 length: 16 residues. The CDR3: CASSYHGTGLILEQFF. The part of the CDR3 DNA that was read is TGTGCCAGCAGTTACCACGGGACAGGTCTCATACTTGAG.

This clone was counted only a few times. The CDR3 extends 3 residues past the end of the read, so its final part is completed from the germline J gene. This chain joins TRBV7-9 and TRBJ2-2; D ambiguous. Germline CDR1 SEHNR, CDR2 FQNEAQ (reference sequence). V was trimmed by 10 bases and J by 7 bases, leaving 4 bases between them. There are 9 residues in the CDR3. CDR3 bases read: TGTGCCACCATCGGGGAG. It specifies CATIGE. The whole CDR3 region reads CATIGELFF.

A few counts support this clone. The CDR3 sequence: CAWAPPGWGADTQYF. The CDR3 DNA, read in part, is TGTGCCTGGGCTCCCCCGGGATGGGGGGCAGATACG. The chain employs TRBV30 and TRBJ2-3; TRBD2 is a possible D gene (6 bases). The read falls 3 residues short of the CDR3 end, and the missing part is taken from the germline J gene. CDR1 is GTSNPN and CDR2 is SVGIG in the germline V gene (reference sequence). V was shortened by 5 bases and J by 4 bases, with 19 bases between the two germline ends. This CDR3 spans 15 amino acids.

This clone turned up a few times. The DNA ends 3 residues before the CDR3 does, and the rest of the CDR3 is filled in from the germline J gene. The chain has TRBV7-2 and TRBJ1-5, with TRBD1 matching 10 bases. The CDR3 has 14 amino acids. Unmatched junction bases numbered 3, after V lost 4 bases and J lost 6 bases. Germline V gene lookup returns CDR1 SGHTA and CDR2 FQGNSA. The CDR3 bases that were read are TGTGCCAGCAGCTCGACAGGGGGCAGTCAGCCC. Amino acid sequence: CASSSTGGSQP. The CDR3, in full, reads CASSSTGGSQPQHF. The complete variable domain, with remaining parts taken from reference TRBV7-2 and TRBJ1-5, reads GAGVSQSPSNKVTEKGKDVELRCDPISGHTALYWYRQSLGQGLEFLIYFQGNSAPDKSGLPSDRFSAERTGGSVSTLTIQRTQQEDSAVYLCASSSTGGSQPQHFGDGTRLSIL.

As to this clone: The read ends 3 residues before the CDR3 terminus; that terminus is restored from the germline J gene. The rearrangement uses TRBV6-2 or TRBV6-3 and TRBJ2-3; 10 bases are a match to TRBD2. Trimming at V came to 5 bases and at J to 2 bases, leaving 1 base not matched to a gene. CDR1 is MNHEY, CDR2 SVGEGT, per germline. The CDR3 spans 14 residues. CDR3 DNA (partial): TGTGCCAGCAGTAGCGGGGGGGCCACAGATACG. Translating gives CASSSGGATDT. The entire CDR3 is CASSSGGATDTQYF.

This clone was counted between two and nine times. The read terminates 3 residues ahead of where the CDR3 ends, so the germline J gene completes it. The V call is TRBV19, the J call TRBJ2-1, with a possible D match to TRBD2 (6 bases). The V gene's germline CDR1 is LNHDA and CDR2 SQIVND (reference sequence). The CDR3 has 17 residues. Trimming pared 0 bases from V and 8 bases from J, leaving 20 bases between. This chain's CDR3 is CASSIDRGWAADHEQFF. CDR3 bases read: TGTGCCAGTAGTATAGATCGGGGGTGGGCTGCGGACCATGAG.

This clone appeared many times. The DNA read from the CDR3 is TGTGCCAGCAGCCCAGGAATATCTAGCACAGATACG. This sequence encodes CASSPGISSTDT. The complete CDR3 sequence is CASSPGISSTDTQYF. V gene TRBV11-3 combines with J gene TRBJ2-3; D is ambiguous. The CDR3 goes on 3 residues after the read ends, and that part is filled in from the germline J gene. In germline, CDR1 is SGHNT, CDR2 YENEEA. The V gene lost 5 bases and the J gene lost 0 bases, with 12 bases spanning the gap. The CDR3 extends over 15 amino acids.

CDR3 region: CASSALRGYVDTQYF. CDR3 bases read: TGTGCCAGTAGTGCGTTGAGGGGGTATGTAGATACG. The gene calls are TRBV19 and TRBJ2-3; D is perhaps TRBD1 (6 bases). Read coverage stops 3 residues before the CDR3 terminus; the germline J gene supplies the remainder. Germline lookup yields CDR1 LNHDA and CDR2 SQIVND (reference sequence). The CDR3 spans 15 residues. With 5 bases removed from V and 5 bases from J, the gap between germline ends came to 17 bases.

This clone was recorded many times. The read halts 3 residues ahead of the CDR3 end, with the missing end drawn from the germline J gene. This chain links TRBV29-1 with TRBJ2-3; 10 nucleotides align to TRBD1. V shed 4 bases, J shed 4 bases, and the junction held 5 bases outside the gene matches. The germline gives CDR1 SQVTM, CDR2 ANQGSEA. This CDR3 has 14 amino acids. The CDR3 loop reads CSVADRGPADTQYF. CDR3 DNA (partial): TGCAGCGTTGCCGACAGGGGGCCCGCAGATACG.

With regard to this clone: With the read ending 3 residues before the CDR3 end, the germline J gene is used to fill in that end. The chain couples TRBV10-3 to TRBJ2-5; the match to TRBD2 covers 7 bases. The CDR3 contains 15 residues. J was trimmed by 5 bases and V by 4 bases; bases with no gene match: 10. The germline CDR1 and CDR2 sequences are ENHRY and SYGVKD. CDR3 loop: CAISGQRGAEETQYF. CDR3 DNA, as far as it was read: TGTGCCATCAGTGGGCAGCGGGGCGCGGAGGAGACC.

This clone occurred many times. Read data end 3 residues before the CDR3 end; the end is taken from the germline J gene. V and J are TRBV5-6 and TRBJ2-1, with TRBD1 matching over 9 bases. The CDR3 runs 15 residues. V shed 4 bases and J 6 bases; nucleotides not matched to a gene: 8. From germline, CDR1 is SGHDT and CDR2 YYEEEE. CDR3 protein: CASSVPGQGLNEQFF. CDR3 DNA (partial): TGTGCCAGCAGCGTCCCGGGACAGGGTCTCAATGAG.

About this clone itself: The read falls 3 residues short of the CDR3 end, and the missing part is taken from the germline J gene. V usage is TRBV7-2 and J usage is TRBJ1-6; 7 nucleotides line up with TRBD1. CDR3 size: 15 residues. V lost 3 bases to trimming and J lost 5 bases; unmatched junction nucleotides: 4. Germline CDR1 and CDR2: SGHTA and FQGNSA. The covered CDR3 bases are TGTGCCAGCAGCTTTGCGCAGGGGGATAATTCACCC. Translation: CASSFAQGDNSP. The full-length CDR3 reads as CASSFAQGDNSPLHF. Supplemented by reference TRBV7-2 and TRBJ1-6, the full variable domain reads GAGVSQSPSNKVTEKGKDVELRCDPISGHTALYWYRQSLGQGLEFLIYFQGNSAPDKSGLPSDRFSAERTGGSVSTLTIQRTQQEDSAVYLCASSFAQGDNSPLHFGNGTRLTVT.

As regards this clone: The sequence runs out 3 residues before the end of the CDR3; the remainder is reconstructed from the germline J gene. The genes are TRBV19 and TRBJ1-2; 8 nucleotides match TRBD1. Trimming cost V 5 bases and J 7 bases; bases outside gene matches: 15. This CDR3 is built from 16 residues. CDR1 LNHDA and CDR2 SQIVND come from the germline V gene (reference sequence). Incomplete CDR3 DNA: TGTGCCAGTAGTCTCGAATCTACAGGGGGTCCTCGTGGC. Encoded protein: CASSLESTGGPRG. The entire CDR3 reads CASSLESTGGPRGYTF.

A few counts support this clone. The CDR3 is cut off 3 residues early in the read; its end comes from the germline J gene. The chain couples TRBV7-8 to TRBJ2-1; D may be TRBD1 (6 bases). Germline V gives CDR1 SGHVS, CDR2 FQNEAQ. This CDR3 has 13 amino acids. V was pared by 5 bases and J by 3 bases, with 8 bases between. Here the CDR3 reads CASSPRGYNEQFF. CDR3 DNA, as far as it was read: TGTGCCAGCAGCCCCAGGGGCTACAATGAG.

This clone showed up just a few times. With the read ending 3 residues before the CDR3 end, the germline J gene is used to fill in that end. The V call is TRBV19, the J call TRBJ1-5; TRBD1 matches 10 bases. The trim removed 5 bases at V and 4 bases at J, leaving 14 bases unmatched. Germline V gene sequence: CDR1 LNHDA, CDR2 SQIVND (reference sequence). The CDR3 extends over 18 amino acids. CDR3 region: CASSPRALGQGFNQPQHF. The CDR3 DNA, read in part, is TGTGCCAGTAGTCCCAGAGCTTTGGGACAGGGGTTTAATCAGCCC.

This clone was counted only a few times. The read ends 3 residues shy of where the CDR3 ends; the end is completed using the germline J gene. This chain links TRBV11-3 with TRBJ2-1, with TRBD1 as a possible D gene (7 bases). Germline lookup yields CDR1 SGHNT and CDR2 YENEEA. There are 15 residues in the CDR3. Trimming took 5 bases from V and 6 from J, leaving 17 bases between them. CDR3 DNA (partial): TGTGCCAGCAGCCCAGCGGGCCCAGGGGGCAATGAG. Its protein product is CASSPAGPGGNE. The CDR3 in full is CASSPAGPGGNEQFF.

As to this clone: The read halts 3 residues ahead of the CDR3 end, with the missing end drawn from the germline J gene. The J gene is TRBJ1-1, the V gene TRBV19; 11 positions match TRBD1. The J segment lost 5 bases and the V segment lost 4 bases, leaving 6 bases of the junction unmatched. Germline CDR1 is LNHDA and CDR2 is SQIVND (reference sequence). The CDR3 length is 15 residues. The CDR3 bases that were read are TGTGCCAGTAGTACCTGGACAGGGGGCGGAACTGAA. Protein sequence: CASSTWTGGGTE. The complete CDR3 protein is CASSTWTGGGTEAFF. Supplemented by reference TRBV19 and TRBJ1-1, the full variable domain reads DGGITQSPKYLFRKEGQNVTLSCEQNLNHDAMYWYRQDPGQGLRLIYYSQIVNDFQKGDIAEGYSVSREKKESFPLTVTSAQKNPTAFYLCASSTWTGGGTEAFFGQGTRLTVV.